The 28 T cell receptor beta chains below all came from one sample that was sequenced in a study of cytomegalovirus exposure and HLA in healthy donors. The PCR made use of 60 Vbeta and 13 Jbeta primers. Only in-frame clones appear in the TCRdb table, and some are missing; sequencing was by immunoSEQ multiplex PCR. Of roughly 150,000 clones listed, approximately 9% were seen once; the top ten hold around 1.9%. Sequencing used PBMCs. The origin of the receptors is a male donor in good health and CMV-seronegative.

V usage is TRBV9 and J usage is TRBJ1-1; TRBD1 is a possible D gene (5 bases). V gave up 0 bases and J gave up 8 bases, with 11 bases separating them. The CDR3 is made up of 13 amino acids. Germline assignment: CDR1 SGDLS and CDR2 YYNGEE. The chain's CDR3 is CASSVDRAGEAFF. The CDR3 region has the DNA TGTGCCAGCAGCGTAGACAGAGCAGGGGAAGCTTTCTTT.

This clone has a handful of counts. The CDR3 nucleotides read TGTGCCAGCAGTTTAGGGACTAGCGAGACCTACAATGAGCAGTTCTTC. Amino acids: CASSLGTSETYNEQFF. The chain joins TRBV28 to TRBJ2-1; the match to TRBD2 covers 10 bases. This CDR3 contains 16 residues. V lost 2 bases to trimming and J lost 2 bases; unmatched junction nucleotides: 3. Germline assignment: CDR1 MDHEN and CDR2 SYDVKM. Full variable domain (rest looked up from reference TRBV28 and TRBJ2-1): DVKVTQSSRYLVKRTGEKVFLECVQDMDHENMFWYRQDPGLGLRLIYFSYDVKMKEKGDIPEGYSVSREKKERFSLILESASTNQTSMYLCASSLGTSETYNEQFFGPGTRLTVL.

This clone has only one observation. This chain connects TRBV7-2 to TRBJ1-3; D call uncertain. Germline V gene data show CDR1 as SGHTA and CDR2 as FQGNSA. This CDR3 has 13 amino acids. Trimming took 5 bases from V and 2 from J, leaving 7 bases between them. CDR3 bases: TGTGCCAGCAGCGGCCGTCCTGGAAACACCATATATTTT. Translated: CASSGRPGNTIYF.

CDR3 coding DNA: TGTGCCAGCGTTGAGGTAGACAGACCGAACACTGAAGCTTTCTTT. It codes for CASVEVDRPNTEAFF. This chain connects TRBV2 to TRBJ1-1; tentative D call: TRBD1 (5 bases). CDR1 and CDR2 (germline): SNHLY, FYNNEI. V lost 8 bases, J lost 1 base, and 17 bases lay in between. The CDR3 contains 15 residues. Combining the CDR3 with reference TRBV2 and TRBJ1-1 gives the whole variable domain EPEVTQTPSHQVTQMGQEVILRCVPISNHLYFYWYRQILGQKVEFLVSFYNNEISEKSEIFDDQFSVERPDGSNFTLKIRSTKLEDSAMYFCASVEVDRPNTEAFFGQGTRLTVV.

In its sample, this clone was seen a few times. The rearrangement links TRBV28 to TRBJ2-7, with 7 bases aligning to TRBD2. CDR3 length: 14 residues. J was trimmed by 4 bases and V by 4 bases; bases with no gene match: 7. Germline loops: CDR1 MDHEN, CDR2 SYDVKM. In DNA, the CDR3 is TGTGCCAGCAGTTGGGAGGGGACGCGGTACGAGCAGTACTTC. The encoded protein is CASSWEGTRYEQYF.

The V and J genes are TRBV11-2 and TRBJ1-6; possible D gene TRBD1, 5 bases. Germline CDR1 SGHAT, CDR2 FQNNGV. Trimming took 3 bases from V and 5 from J, leaving 11 bases between them. The CDR3 has 15 residues. The CDR3 nucleotides are TGTGCCAGCAGCTTGAGCCAGGGCCATAATTCACCCCTCCACTTT. It is translated as CASSLSQGHNSPLHF.

This clone showed up just a few times. The rearrangement uses TRBV25-1 and TRBJ1-5; 7 bases line up with TRBD1. Trimming cost V 5 bases and J 0 bases; bases outside gene matches: 4. CDR1 MGHDK and CDR2 SYGVNS come from the germline V gene. The CDR3 is 15 amino acids. CDR3 loop: CASSPSGGSNQPQHF. CDR3 in DNA: TGTGCCAGCAGTCCTTCAGGGGGTAGCAATCAGCCCCAGCATTTT.

V and J are TRBV7-9 and TRBJ2-7; 9 bases align to TRBD1. This CDR3 spans 14 amino acids. Germline CDR1 reads SEHNR; CDR2 reads FQNEAQ (reference sequence). V lost 5 bases, J lost 5 bases, and 7 bases stayed unmatched. CDR3 sequence: CASSLGQGRNEQYF. As DNA, the CDR3 is TGTGCCAGCAGCCTAGGACAGGGGAGGAACGAGCAGTACTTC.

The V call is TRBV4-3, the J call TRBJ2-1; possible D gene TRBD1, 7 bases. Germline V gives CDR1 LGHNA, CDR2 YSLEER. The CDR3 extends over 17 amino acids. V lost 0 bases and J lost 6, with 18 bases in between. CDR3 sequence: CASSQDPTGRSANEQFF. CDR3 nucleotide sequence: TGCGCCAGCAGCCAAGATCCGACAGGGAGGTCGGCCAATGAGCAGTTCTTC.

This clone was seen only a few times. The chain employs TRBV28 and TRBJ2-7; D call uncertain. The V and J ends lost 6 bases and 0 bases respectively, with 15 bases between them. There are 15 residues in the CDR3. The V gene's germline CDR1 is MDHEN and CDR2 SYDVKM. CDR3 DNA: TGTGCCAGCAGCAACGGAGACGGGTCCTCCTACGAGCAGTACTTC. This gives the protein CASSNGDGSSYEQYF.

On this clone itself: Relative to the germline gene, one junction end is altered; a read error may explain this. The chain uses TRBV27 and TRBJ1-1, with 7 positions matching TRBD1. The CDR3 has 17 amino acids. Germline lookup yields CDR1 MNHEY and CDR2 SMNVEV (reference sequence). In DNA form, the CDR3 reads TGTGCCAGCAGTTCCGACAGGGCCCCAAGAGGTTACACTGAAACTTTCTTT. Amino acids: CASSSDRAPRGYTETFF.

The chain is built from TRBV29-1 and TRBJ2-2, with D maybe TRBD2 (5 bases). CDR1 and CDR2 from the germline V gene are SQVTM and ANQGSEA. The CDR3 runs 12 residues. With 3 bases removed from V and 8 bases from J, the gap between germline ends came to 10 bases. The CDR3 here is CSVEDLLGELFF. The DNA of the CDR3 is TGCAGCGTTGAGGACTTGTTGGGGGAGCTGTTTTTT.

This clone was seen a few times. The rearrangement joins TRBV6-4 to TRBJ2-2, with a weak D call TRBD2 (6 bases). Germline V lookup: CDR1 MRHNA, CDR2 SNTAGT. CDR3 length: 14 amino acids. With 0 bases removed from V and 4 bases from J, the gap between germline ends came to 6 bases. This CDR3 is CASSDSGGTGELFF. The CDR3 DNA sequence: TGTGCCAGCAGTGACTCGGGGGGCACCGGGGAGCTGTTTTTT.

This clone was seen only a few times. The rearrangement joins TRBV19 to TRBJ2-7, with TRBD1 matching over 8 bases. The CDR3 has 15 residues. V lost 5 bases, J lost 2 bases, and 8 bases stayed unmatched. Per germline, CDR1 LNHDA and CDR2 SQIVND (reference sequence). In nucleotides, the CDR3 is TGTGCCAGTAGTGATCACAGGGGGGAGGCCTACGAGCAGTACTTC. It translates to CASSDHRGEAYEQYF.

This clone was counted only a few times. The chain is built from TRBV7-2 and TRBJ2-7; 10 bases line up with TRBD1. CDR1 and CDR2 from the germline V gene are SGHTA and FQGNSA. The length of the CDR3 is 17 residues. J gave up 7 bases and V 5 bases, and 17 bases lay outside the gene matches. The CDR3 nucleotides are TGTGCCAGCAGCCTGTCGAGAGGGGGACAGGGGTCCAGGGAGCAGTACTTC. This gives the protein CASSLSRGGQGSREQYF.

This clone has only a few counts. The V and J genes are TRBV19 and TRBJ1-2; no clear D. With 7 bases removed from V and 7 bases from J, the gap between germline ends came to 19 bases. This CDR3 spans 14 amino acids. Germline CDR1 reads LNHDA; CDR2 reads SQIVND (reference sequence). CDR3 sequence (DNA): TGTGCCAGTATCCCAGCCGGGTATTTGGGTGGCTACACCTTC. Encoded protein: CASIPAGYLGGYTF.

This chain connects TRBV11-2 to TRBJ2-6, with D tentatively TRBD2 (6 bases). With 5 bases removed from V and 2 bases from J, the gap between germline ends came to 13 bases. Germline V gives CDR1 SGHAT, CDR2 FQNNGV. The CDR3 consists of 16 residues. CDR3 loop: CASSPRREAGANVLTF. DNA for the CDR3: TGTGCCAGCAGCCCCCGGAGGGAGGCTGGGGCCAACGTCCTGACTTTC.

The J gene is TRBJ2-3, the V gene TRBV7-3; 11 nucleotides align to TRBD2. Unmatched junction bases numbered 22, after V lost 5 bases and J lost 0 bases. This CDR3 has 22 residues. Germline CDR1 SGHTA, CDR2 FQGTGA. CDR3 nucleotides: TGTGCCAGCAGCGCTGGAATAGACAGTCAACTAGCGGGAGCCCCTAGCACAGATACGCAGTATTTT. This codes for CASSAGIDSQLAGAPSTDTQYF.

This clone turned up a few times. The chain is built from TRBV5-1 and TRBJ2-7, with a tentative D call TRBD1 (6 bases). Per germline, CDR1 SGHRS and CDR2 YFSETQ. CDR3 length: 12 residues. V was pared by 3 bases and J by 5 bases, with 9 bases between. CDR3 DNA sequence: TGCGCCAGCAGCTATCCAGGGGACGAGCAGTACTTC. It codes for CASSYPGDEQYF.

The chain employs TRBV30 and TRBJ1-1, with TRBD1 as a possible D gene (5 bases). Between the trimmed V and J ends, which lost 7 bases and 6 bases, there was a span of 15 bases. Germline V gene data show CDR1 as GTSNPN and CDR2 as SVGIG (reference sequence). The CDR3 totals 12 residues. The CDR3 protein is CAYQMRGPEAFF. DNA for the CDR3: TGTGCCTACCAAATGCGGGGACCTGAAGCTTTCTTT.

This clone was observed a handful of times. The chain is built from TRBV19 and TRBJ1-5; no firm D call. Germline values: CDR1 LNHDA, CDR2 SQIVND (reference sequence). The ends were cut back, 1 base at V and 3 bases at J, with 7 bases in the middle. The CDR3 spans 14 residues. The CDR3 loop reads CASSIVSTNQPQHF. The CDR3 nucleotides are TGTGCCAGTAGTATAGTGAGCACCAATCAGCCCCAGCATTTT.

This clone was counted only a few times. CDR3 sequence reads: CSVVPGINTEAFF. The CDR3 DNA is TGCAGCGTTGTTCCAGGGATTAACACTGAAGCTTTCTTT. The chain joins TRBV29-1 to TRBJ1-1, with a tentative D call TRBD1 (5 bases). The CDR3 contains 13 residues. Germline lookup yields CDR1 SQVTM and CDR2 ANQGSEA. V was pared by 4 bases and J by 2 bases, with 11 bases between.

This clone has a handful of counts. The chain links TRBV5-8 to TRBJ2-1, with D tentatively TRBD1 (6 bases). Germline V lookup: CDR1 SGHTS, CDR2 YDEGEE. CDR3 length equals 15 residues. V was clipped by 2 bases and J by 6 bases, with 15 bases between them. Here the CDR3 reads CASSFGRYRVNEQFF. CDR3 DNA: TGTGCCAGCAGCTTTGGACGGTACAGGGTCAATGAGCAGTTCTTC.

Only a few counts were recorded for this clone. This chain connects TRBV15 to TRBJ1-4; TRBD1 matches 10 bases. This CDR3 comprises 15 residues. Unmatched junction bases numbered 7, after V lost 5 bases and J lost 7 bases. CDR1 is LNHNV, CDR2 YYDKDF, per germline (reference sequence). This chain's CDR3 is CATSGRQGALEKLFF. The CDR3 DNA is TGTGCCACCAGCGGGCGACAGGGGGCGCTTGAAAAACTGTTTTTT. Looking up the rest from reference TRBV15 and TRBJ1-4 gives the full variable domain: DAMVIQNPRYQVTQFGKPVTLSCSQTLNHNVMYWYQQKSSQAPKLLFHYYDKDFNNEADTPDNFQSRRPNTSFCFLDIRSPGLGDTAMYLCATSGRQGALEKLFFGSGTQLSVL.

In its sample, this clone was seen a few times. V and J are TRBV5-4 and TRBJ1-6; 9 nucleotides match TRBD1. The CDR3 loop spans 19 amino acids. Per germline, CDR1 SGHNT and CDR2 YYREEE (reference sequence). V shed 2 bases, J shed 6 bases, and the junction held 15 bases outside the gene matches. The CDR3 protein is CASSFPGTGQGVANSPLHF. CDR3 coding DNA: TGTGCCAGCAGCTTTCCCGGGACAGGGCAAGGCGTAGCTAATTCACCCCTCCACTTT.

The chain couples TRBV10-3 to TRBJ1-2, with 7 nucleotides matching TRBD1. CDR1 is ENHRY, CDR2 SYGVKD, per germline. Trimming cost V 2 bases and J 6 bases; bases outside gene matches: 9. The CDR3 extends over 15 amino acids. The CDR3 reads CAISEGRGRHDGYTF. In DNA, the CDR3 is TGTGCCATCAGTGAGGGAAGGGGGCGGCACGATGGCTACACCTTC.

This clone was seen a handful of times. The chain employs TRBV25-1 and TRBJ2-5; 7 bases match TRBD2. V dropped 4 bases and J dropped 2; count of bases not matched to a gene: 13. Germline V gives CDR1 MGHDK, CDR2 SYGVNS. There are 17 residues in the CDR3. Here the CDR3 reads CASSGGRLGEGQETQYF. As DNA, the CDR3 is TGTGCCAGCAGTGGTGGGAGGCTGGGGGAGGGACAAGAGACCCAGTACTTC. The variable domain in full, completed from reference TRBV25-1 and TRBJ2-5, reads EADIYQTPRYLVIGTGKKITLECSQTMGHDKMYWYQQDPGMELHLIHYSYGVNSTEKGDLSSESTVSRIRTEHFPLTLESARPSHTSQYLCASSGGRLGEGQETQYFGPGTRLLVL.

V usage is TRBV28 and J usage is TRBJ1-1; tentatively, D is TRBD1 (6 bases). The CDR3 length is 17 residues. CDR1 MDHEN and CDR2 SYDVKM come from the germline V gene. V lost 7 bases and J 3 bases, leaving 24 bases between the germline ends. CDR3 sequence (DNA): TGTGCCAGCACGCTTAATGGGGCATGGGGACAATACACTGAAGCTTTCTTT. Translated, it gives CASTLNGAWGQYTEAFF.